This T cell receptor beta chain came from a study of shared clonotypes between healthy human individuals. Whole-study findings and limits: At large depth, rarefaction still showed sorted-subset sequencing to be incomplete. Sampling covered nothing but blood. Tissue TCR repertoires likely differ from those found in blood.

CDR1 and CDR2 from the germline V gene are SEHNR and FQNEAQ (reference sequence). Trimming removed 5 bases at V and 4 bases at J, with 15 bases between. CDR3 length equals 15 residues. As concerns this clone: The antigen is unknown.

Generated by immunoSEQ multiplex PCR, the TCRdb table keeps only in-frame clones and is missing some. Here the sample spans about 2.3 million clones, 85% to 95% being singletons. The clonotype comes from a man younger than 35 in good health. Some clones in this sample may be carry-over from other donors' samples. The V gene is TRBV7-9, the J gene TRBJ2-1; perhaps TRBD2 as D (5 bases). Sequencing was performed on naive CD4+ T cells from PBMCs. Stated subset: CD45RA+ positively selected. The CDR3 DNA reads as TGTGCCAGCAGCCATCAGTCGGGATCTTACAATGAGCAGTTCTTC. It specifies CASSHQSGSYNEQFF.